Each of the 21 T cell receptor beta chains below was sequenced from the same sample in a study of neurological immune-mediated disorders. One entry per CDR3 protein results from TCRdb running MiXCR on the 5' RACE reads. Among 55,000 to 75,000 distinct CDR3 sequences listed, about 2.5% were seen once. Sequencing was carried out using PBMCs. Receptors were obtained from a middle-aged man with multiple sclerosis.

This clonotype was detected many times. This chain connects TRBV20-1 to TRBJ2-7; weak D call: TRBD1 (6 bases). The length of the CDR3 is 15 residues. Trimming took 1 base from V and 0 from J, leaving 13 bases between them. Germline CDR1 reads DFQATT; CDR2 reads SNEGSKA (reference sequence). The CDR3 here is CSARVSTGFSYEQYF. CDR3 nucleotide sequence: TGCAGTGCTAGAGTATCCACAGGGTTCTCCTACGAGCAGTACTTC.

This clonotype was detected ten times or more. The chain employs TRBV3-1 and TRBJ2-1, with TRBD1 as a possible D gene (6 bases). Trimming cost V 0 bases and J 10 bases, with 10 bases left between them. Looked up from germline, CDR1 is LGHDT and CDR2 is YNNKEL (reference sequence). The CDR3 runs 13 residues. CDR3 loop: CASSQDLGGEQFF. As DNA, the CDR3 is TGTGCCAGCAGCCAAGATTTAGGGGGAGAGCAGTTCTTC.

This clonotype was recorded many times. This sequence joins TRBV20-1 and TRBJ2-3; 12 nucleotides line up with TRBD2. Unmatched junction bases numbered 11, after V lost 5 bases and J lost 5 bases. Germline V gene lookup returns CDR1 DFQATT and CDR2 SNEGSKA (reference sequence). The CDR3 totals 16 residues. CDR3 loop: CSAQRASGGALDTQYF. CDR3 nucleotides: TGCAGTGCTCAGAGGGCTAGCGGGGGGGCCTTAGATACGCAGTATTTT.

This clonotype occurred many times. This chain joins TRBV20-1 and TRBJ2-7; TRBD2 matches 8 bases. In germline, CDR1 is DFQATT, CDR2 SNEGSKA (reference sequence). V lost 4 bases and J lost 0; bases outside the gene matches: 8. CDR3 length equals 15 residues. The CDR3 DNA reads TGCAGTGCTAAGGGTGGGACTAGGAGCTCCTACGAGCAGTACTTC. Amino acid sequence: CSAKGGTRSSYEQYF.

In its sample, this clonotype was seen many times. The J gene is TRBJ2-3, the V gene TRBV6-1; D ambiguous. This CDR3 contains 14 residues. Trimming stripped 2 bases from V and 4 bases from J, with 10 bases between. The germline V gene has CDR1 MNHNS and CDR2 SASEGT. DNA for the CDR3: TGTGCCAGCAGTGAAAACCTAGTGCCAGATACGCAGTATTTT. Translating gives CASSENLVPDTQYF.

This clonotype was detected many times. The chain combines TRBV12-3 or TRBV12-4 with TRBJ1-2; no firm D call. V was shortened by 2 bases and J by 7 bases, with 14 bases between the two germline ends. The CDR3 spans 14 residues. The CDR3 region is CASSLRGFVSGYTF. Written as DNA, the CDR3 is TGTGCCAGCAGTTTAAGAGGGTTTGTAAGTGGCTACACCTTC.

This clonotype was seen at least ten times. The chain joins TRBV6-6 to TRBJ1-1, with D perhaps matching TRBD1 (6 bases). The CDR3 extends over 14 amino acids. CDR1 is MNHNY and CDR2 is SVGAGI in the germline V gene (reference sequence). V was cut by 6 bases and J by 5 bases, with 16 bases left in between. CDR3 sequence: CASRVRGPSTEAFF. The DNA for the CDR3 is TGTGCCAGCAGGGTCCGGGGGCCGTCGACTGAAGCTTTCTTT.

This clonotype was counted ten times or more. V gene TRBV20-1 combines with J gene TRBJ2-1; D possibly corresponds to TRBD1 (5 bases). V was cut by 3 bases and J by 1 base, with 13 bases left in between. The CDR3 length is 15 residues. Germline-derived CDR1 and CDR2 are DFQATT and SNEGSKA (reference sequence). The CDR3: CSASLRVGSYNEQFF. CDR3 sequence (DNA): TGCAGTGCTAGTCTCAGGGTGGGATCCTACAATGAGCAGTTCTTC.

Ten or more counts support this clonotype. This chain's CDR3 is CASSRDPENTEAFF. The CDR3 nucleotides read TGCGCCAGCAGTAGAGACCCGGAGAACACTGAAGCTTTCTTT. This chain joins TRBV5-1 and TRBJ1-1; D remains unclear. Germline CDR1 and CDR2: SGHRS and YFSETQ. CDR3 length: 14 residues. V was pared by 5 bases and J by 1 base, with 12 bases between.

Of note for this clonotype: A single base separates this from a much larger clone, so it may be a read error. V usage is TRBV20-1 and J usage is TRBJ2-7; D may be TRBD1 (6 bases). The CDR3 length is 11 residues. CDR1 and CDR2 from the germline V gene are DFQATT and SNEGSKA (reference sequence). CDR3 nucleotide sequence: TGCAGGGGGGTTCAGGGGAAAGAGCAGTACTTC. Its protein is CRGVQGKEQYF.

This clonotype was seen many times. The CDR3 DNA reads TGCGCCAGCAGCCAAGGCCCGGGAGGACAGCCCCAGCATTTT. Translating gives CASSQGPGGQPQHF. The chain combines TRBV5-1 with TRBJ1-5, with unresolved D. CDR3 length: 14 amino acids. V lost 4 bases and J 7 bases, leaving 15 bases between the germline ends. CDR1 is SGHRS, CDR2 YFSETQ, per germline.

This clonotype was counted at least ten times. The rearrangement joins TRBV5-5 to TRBJ2-1; either TRBD1 or TRBD2 may fit D (5 bases each). The CDR3 has 15 residues. Germline-derived CDR1 and CDR2 are SGHKS and YYEKEE (reference sequence). Between the trimmed V and J ends, which lost 2 bases and 7 bases, there was a span of 16 bases. DNA for the CDR3: TGTGCCAGCAGCTTTGAGGGCCAGGGAGATAATGAGCAGTTCTTC. As protein: CASSFEGQGDNEQFF.

At least ten counts were recorded for this clonotype. The V gene is TRBV28, the J gene TRBJ1-6; D is perhaps TRBD1 (6 bases). Per the germline V gene, CDR1 is MDHEN and CDR2 is SYDVKM. The CDR3 runs 15 residues. V lost 4 bases to trimming and J lost 3 bases, with 10 bases between them. For the CDR3, the DNA is TGTGCCAGCAGTTCCGGACAGTTCTATAATTCACCCCTCCACTTT. This sequence encodes CASSSGQFYNSPLHF.

This clonotype was detected many times. This chain joins TRBV5-1 and TRBJ1-1; perhaps TRBD1 as D (6 bases). V lost 4 bases and J 5 bases, leaving 18 bases between the germline ends. Germline CDR1 SGHRS, CDR2 YFSETQ. The CDR3 extends over 15 amino acids. The CDR3, as DNA: TGCGCCAGCAGCACGGACAGCGAAAAGAGGACTGAAGCTTTCTTT. This codes for CASSTDSEKRTEAFF.

This clonotype was observed many times. The chain recombines TRBV4-2 with TRBJ2-7; 9 bases line up with TRBD1. Germline V gene lookup returns CDR1 LGHNA and CDR2 YNFKEQ. There are 14 residues in the CDR3. V dropped 4 bases and J dropped 4; count of bases not matched to a gene: 5. The CDR3 is CASSPGTGTYEQYF. CDR3 DNA sequence: TGTGCCAGCAGCCCCGGGACAGGGACTTACGAGCAGTACTTC.

This clonotype has at least ten counts. This rearrangement joins TRBV5-1 to TRBJ2-3, with D uncertain. V shed 0 bases and J shed 2 bases, with 7 bases lying between them. The CDR3 has 14 amino acids. CDR1 is SGHRS, CDR2 YFSETQ, per germline. The CDR3 is CASSLEQHTDTQYF. In DNA form, the CDR3 reads TGCGCCAGCAGCTTGGAGCAGCACACAGATACGCAGTATTTT. Drawing the rest from reference TRBV5-1 and TRBJ2-3, the complete variable domain is KAGVTQTPRYLIKTRGQQVTLSCSPISGHRSVSWYQQTPGQGLQFLFEYFSETQRNKGNFPGRFSGRQFSNSRSEMNVSTLELGDSALYLCASSLEQHTDTQYFGPGTRLTVL.

Ten or more counts support this clonotype. The V and J genes are TRBV5-5 and TRBJ2-1; no firm D call. V was pared by 2 bases and J by 2 bases, with 5 bases between. Germline lookup yields CDR1 SGHKS and CDR2 YYEKEE (reference sequence). The CDR3 runs 13 residues. The CDR3 is CASSFTAYNEQFF. CDR3 in DNA: TGTGCCAGCAGCTTTACAGCCTACAATGAGCAGTTCTTC.

This clonotype was seen ten or more times. The V call is TRBV20-1, the J call TRBJ1-6, with D uncertain. The V end lost 6 bases, the J end lost 5 bases, and 11 bases lay between the germline ends. Germline V gene data show CDR1 as DFQATT and CDR2 as SNEGSKA (reference sequence). This CDR3 spans 13 amino acids. For the CDR3, the DNA is TGCAGTGCAAGCCGGGAGAATAATTCACCCCTCCACTTT. Its protein product is CSASRENNSPLHF.

This clonotype was observed at least ten times. The CDR3 nucleotides read TGCGCCAGCAGCTTGTCGGGCAACCAAGAGACCCAGTACTTC. Its protein is CASSLSGNQETQYF. The chain carries TRBV5-1 and TRBJ2-5; the D is unclear. Germline CDR1 SGHRS, CDR2 YFSETQ. The CDR3 totals 14 residues. V was trimmed by 1 base and J by 0 bases, leaving 7 bases between them.

In this sample, this clonotype turned up a few times. The chain is built from TRBV5-1 and TRBJ2-7, with unresolved D. V gave up 4 bases and J gave up 5 bases, with 10 bases separating them. Germline-derived CDR1 and CDR2 are SGHRS and YFSETQ. The CDR3 length is 12 residues. This CDR3 is CASSPQRNEQYF. CDR3 bases: TGCGCCAGCAGCCCGCAACGGAACGAGCAGTACTTC.

This clonotype was seen repeatedly, ten times or more. The chain links TRBV15 to TRBJ2-5; D gene uncertain. Trimming removed 1 base from V and 4 bases from J, with 7 bases in between. Germline CDR1 LNHNV, CDR2 YYDKDF (reference sequence). This CDR3 region has 13 residues. CDR3 coding DNA: TGTGCCACCAGCAGAGCGGTTGGAGAGACCCAGTACTTC. Its protein product is CATSRAVGETQYF.